These 30 T cell receptor beta chains came from one sample sequenced in a study of CXCR3-negative and CXCR3-positive naive CD8 T cells (dated by TCRdb to the late 2010s). TCRdb records NextSeq 550 as the sequencer. The Human TCR Profiling Kit (MiLaboratory) was used to make UMI-labeled 5' RACE TRB cDNA libraries. TCRdb reprocessed the reads, so every CDR3 protein sequence counts as one entry and DNA is not shown. The sample table records about 82,000 distinct CDR3 sequences. The ten most abundant clones make up approximately 1% of the sample. The sequencing input was naive CXCR3- CD8+ T cells from blood. The cell subset or site label, read with the paper, signifies: CD45RO-CCR7+CD27+CD95- naive CD8+ T cells lacking CXCR3 (TNR3-). The receptors come from a human donor in good health. Some clones in this sample may be carry-over from other donors' samples.

The genes are TRBV5-1 and TRBJ2-3; TCRdb's D call of TRBD1 is untestable without DNA. Per the germline V gene, CDR1 is SGHRS and CDR2 is YFSETQ. This CDR3 has 15 residues. The CDR3 sequence: CASSLGPSWADTQYF.

The chain is built from TRBV7-3 and TRBJ1-2; TCRdb calls TRBD1, which cannot be checked without DNA. The CDR3 has 13 amino acids. Germline loops: CDR1 SGHTA, CDR2 FQGTGA. The CDR3 spells CASSLIPGDGYTF.

The chain joins TRBV10-1 to TRBJ2-7; TCRdb returns TRBD1, unconfirmable since there is no DNA. The CDR3 is 15 amino acids. CDR1 WNHNN and CDR2 SYGVQD come from the germline V gene (reference sequence). This CDR3 reads CASSPAGTGLYEQYF.

V is TRBV20-1 and J is TRBJ2-3; TCRdb's D call, TRBD2, is unchecked because there is no DNA. This CDR3 is 18 amino acids long. The V gene's germline CDR1 is DFQATT and CDR2 SNEGSKA (reference sequence). CDR3 protein: CSARDLRLAVVETDTQYF.

The chain recombines TRBV29-1 with TRBJ1-1. Germline CDR1 reads SQVTM; CDR2 reads ANQGSEA. The CDR3 has 12 residues. The CDR3 loop is CNVEEADTEAFF. Looking up the rest from reference TRBV29-1 and TRBJ1-1 gives the full variable domain: SAVISQKPSRDICQRGTSLTIQCQVDSQVTMMFWYRQQPGQSLTLIATANQGSEATYESGFVIDKFPISRPNLTFSTLTVSNMSPEDSSIYLCNVEEADTEAFFGQGTRLTVV.

V is TRBV7-9 and J is TRBJ2-7; checking the TCRdb D call of TRBD1 is not possible without DNA. The CDR3 is 14 residues long. The germline gives CDR1 SEHNR, CDR2 FQNEAQ (reference sequence). The CDR3 loop is CASSPPTGDYEQYF.

The chain joins TRBV12-3 or TRBV12-4 to TRBJ2-1; TCRdb returns TRBD1, unconfirmable since there is no DNA. The CDR3 runs 16 residues. CDR3 in amino acids: CASSLGAGSSYNEQFF.

The rearrangement uses TRBV29-1 and TRBJ2-7; the TRBD1 assignment by TCRdb is unverifiable without DNA. The CDR3 has 12 residues. Germline V gene data show CDR1 as SQVTM and CDR2 as ANQGSEA. This chain's CDR3 is CSVPGGVHEQYF.

The chain links TRBV19 to TRBJ2-4; without DNA, the TCRdb call of TRBD1 cannot be checked. This CDR3 spans 17 amino acids. CDR1 LNHDA and CDR2 SQIVND come from the germline V gene (reference sequence). The CDR3 sequence: CASSSLGWTEAKNIQYF.

The chain carries TRBV12-3 or TRBV12-4 and TRBJ1-4. This CDR3 has 16 residues. CDR3 residues: CASSFGPGEANEKLFF.

V gene TRBV11-2 combines with J gene TRBJ2-1; TCRdb outputs TRBD1, but without DNA this stays unchecked. The length of the CDR3 is 17 residues. Germline V CDR1 and CDR2: SGHAT, FQNNGV. The CDR3 sequence is CASSLAMAGPESREQFF.

The chain is built from TRBV27 and TRBJ2-1; TCRdb's D call, TRBD1, is unchecked because there is no DNA. This CDR3 comprises 12 residues. Germline values: CDR1 MNHEY, CDR2 SMNVEV (reference sequence). The CDR3 loop is CASSFPRGGQFF.

The chain carries TRBV20-1 and TRBJ2-3; lacking DNA, the TRBD2 call made by TCRdb goes unchecked. Looked up from germline, CDR1 is DFQATT and CDR2 is SNEGSKA (reference sequence). This CDR3 contains 15 residues. CDR3 loop: CSARPSGGGTDTQYF.

V usage is TRBV29-1 and J usage is TRBJ2-3; lacking DNA, the TRBD2 call made by TCRdb goes unchecked. CDR1 SQVTM and CDR2 ANQGSEA come from the germline V gene. This CDR3 spans 13 amino acids. CDR3: CSVRGGSTDTQYF.

The V call is TRBV12-3 or TRBV12-4, the J call TRBJ2-7; TCRdb selects TRBD1, and the lack of DNA leaves this call unchecked. This CDR3 has 15 amino acids. The CDR3 spells CASSLDGTEAYEQYF.

The chain links TRBV7-2 to TRBJ1-5; with no DNA, the TCRdb D assignment of TRBD1 cannot be verified. Germline values: CDR1 SGHTA, CDR2 FQGNSA. CDR3 length: 15 residues. CDR3 region: CASSYAGVSNQPQHF.

This chain links TRBV14 with TRBJ2-3. The length of the CDR3 is 15 residues. CDR1 and CDR2 (germline): SGHDN, FVKESK. CDR3 in amino acids: CASSQDSVSTDTQYF.

This chain links TRBV7-9 with TRBJ2-5; TCRdb gives TRBD1 as the D gene, but with no DNA this cannot be confirmed. This CDR3 has 16 amino acids. Germline V gene lookup returns CDR1 SEHNR and CDR2 FQNEAQ (reference sequence). The CDR3 is CASSSPERGPQETQYF.

The V gene is TRBV28, the J gene TRBJ2-7. The CDR3 covers 13 residues. Germline assignment: CDR1 MDHEN and CDR2 SYDVKM. CDR3: CASSPEPHYEQYF.

This CDR3 is CASSSRERYEQYF. This chain connects TRBV7-9 to TRBJ2-7. Germline V gene sequence: CDR1 SEHNR, CDR2 FQNEAQ (reference sequence). The CDR3 consists of 13 residues.

This rearrangement joins TRBV12-3 or TRBV12-4 to TRBJ1-1. This CDR3 region has 12 residues. The CDR3 region is CASRTPNTEAFF.

J is TRBJ2-7 and V is TRBV29-1; TCRdb gives TRBD1 as the D gene, but with no DNA this cannot be confirmed. Germline lookup yields CDR1 SQVTM and CDR2 ANQGSEA. CDR3 length: 13 residues. The CDR3 is CSASTGTGGEQYF.

The chain carries TRBV12-3 or TRBV12-4 and TRBJ2-1. The CDR3 contains 16 residues. The CDR3 here is CASSSERESSYNEQFF.

The V gene is TRBV29-1, the J gene TRBJ1-1; the D call of TRBD1 rests on TCRdb alone, since no DNA is present to check it. This CDR3 has 11 residues. Germline-derived CDR1 and CDR2 are SQVTM and ANQGSEA. CDR3 amino acids: CSTRGATEAFF.

V gene TRBV5-1 combines with J gene TRBJ2-7; checking the TCRdb D call of TRBD1 is not possible without DNA. The length of the CDR3 is 15 residues. In germline, CDR1 is SGHRS, CDR2 YFSETQ. The chain's CDR3 is CASSTEPGWAYEQYF.

This sequence joins TRBV29-1 and TRBJ2-3; TCRdb's D gene call, TRBD2, goes unchecked for lack of DNA. Germline assignment: CDR1 SQVTM and CDR2 ANQGSEA. This CDR3 is built from 17 residues. CDR3 amino acids: CSVEAGTSGGASDTQYF.

This chain uses TRBV27 with TRBJ2-7; there is no DNA to check the TCRdb D call of TRBD1. The CDR3 is made up of 15 amino acids. Germline-derived CDR1 and CDR2 are MNHEY and SMNVEV (reference sequence). The CDR3 is CASAPPGAYSYEQYF.

The J gene is TRBJ1-1, the V gene TRBV6-5. Germline V gene data show CDR1 as MNHEY and CDR2 as SVGAGI. This CDR3 has 16 residues. CDR3 region: CASSYGQGGVNTEAFF.

The CDR3 reads CASSVWTRGSYEQYF. The chain has TRBV7-9 and TRBJ2-7; the TCRdb call, TRBD2, lacks DNA for checking. Germline CDR1 and CDR2: SEHNR and FQNEAQ (reference sequence). The CDR3 has 15 amino acids.

This sequence joins TRBV6-2 or TRBV6-3 and TRBJ1-1. From germline, CDR1 is MNHEY and CDR2 SVGEGT. This CDR3 is built from 11 residues. The CDR3 protein is CASQAGAEAFF.